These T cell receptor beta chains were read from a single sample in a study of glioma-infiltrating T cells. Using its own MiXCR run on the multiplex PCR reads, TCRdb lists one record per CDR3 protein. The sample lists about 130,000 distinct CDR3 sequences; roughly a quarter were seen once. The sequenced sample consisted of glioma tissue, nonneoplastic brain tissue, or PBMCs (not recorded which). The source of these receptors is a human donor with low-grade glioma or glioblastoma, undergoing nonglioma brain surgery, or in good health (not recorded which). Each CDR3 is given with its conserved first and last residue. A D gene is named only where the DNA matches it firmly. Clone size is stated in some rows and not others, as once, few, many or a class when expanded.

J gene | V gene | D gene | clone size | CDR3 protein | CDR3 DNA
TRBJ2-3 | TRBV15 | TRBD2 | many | CATSRDSSSGYGVGTDTQYF | TGTGCCACCAGCAGAGATTCTTCTAGCGGGTACGGAGTGGGCACAGATACGCAGTATTTT
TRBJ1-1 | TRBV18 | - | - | CASSPDLIAEAFF | TGTGCCAGCTCACCGGACTTAATAGCTGAAGCTTTCTTT
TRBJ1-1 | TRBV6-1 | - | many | CASSEGGGWAEAFF | TGTGCCAGCAGTGAAGGAGGGGGATGGGCTGAAGCTTTCTTT
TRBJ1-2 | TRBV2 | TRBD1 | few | CASSDRGQWDTF | TGTGCCAGCAGTGACAGGGGGCAGTGGGACACCTTC
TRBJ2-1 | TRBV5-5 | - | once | CASSPRPGGYAANEQFF | TGTGCCAGCAGCCCACGTCCTGGGGGCTACGCGGCCAATGAGCAGTTCTTC
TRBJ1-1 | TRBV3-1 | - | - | CASSAGVGKLSVAFF | TGTGCCAGCAGCGCCGGAGTAGGGAAGCTATCTGTTGCTTTCTTT
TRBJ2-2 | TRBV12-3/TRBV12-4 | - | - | CASRDSLNTGELFF | TGTGCCAGCAGAGACAGCCTTAACACCGGGGAGCTGTTTTTT
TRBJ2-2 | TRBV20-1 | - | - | CSASDPQNTGELFF | TGCAGTGCTAGCGACCCTCAGAACACCGGGGAGCTGTTTTTT
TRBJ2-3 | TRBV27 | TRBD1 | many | CASSLKGQSTDTQYF | TGTGCCAGCAGTTTAAAGGGACAGAGCACAGATACGCAGTATTTT
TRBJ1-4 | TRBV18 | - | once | CASSLQTATNEKLFF | TGTGCCAGCTCACTTCAGACGGCAACTAATGAAAAACTGTTTTTT
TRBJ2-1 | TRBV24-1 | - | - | CATSDRRDTSSYNEQFF | TGTGCCACCAGTGATCGCCGGGACACGAGCTCCTACAATGAGCAGTTCTTC
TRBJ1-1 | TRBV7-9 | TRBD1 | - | CASSPPWTGVNTEAFF | TGTGCCAGCAGCCCCCCCTGGACAGGGGTGAACACTGAAGCTTTCTTT
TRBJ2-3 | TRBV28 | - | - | CASSLDYTIDTQYF | TGTGCCAGCAGTTTGGACTACACCATAGATACGCAGTATTTT
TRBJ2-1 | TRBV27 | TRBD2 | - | CASSPYSGGARGGEQFF | TGTGCCAGCAGTCCCTATAGCGGGGGGGCAAGAGGTGGTGAGCAGTTCTTC
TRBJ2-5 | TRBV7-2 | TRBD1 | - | CASSLGGGLQETQYF | TGTGCCAGCAGCTTAGGAGGGGGCCTCCAAGAGACCCAGTACTTC
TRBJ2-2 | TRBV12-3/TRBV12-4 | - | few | CASSLLQGTGELFF | TGTGCCAGCAGTCTCCTACAGGGCACCGGGGAGCTGTTTTTT
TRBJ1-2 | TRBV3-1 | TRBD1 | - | CASSPAGGRDGYTF | TGTGCCAGCAGCCCGGCAGGGGGAAGAGATGGCTACACCTTC
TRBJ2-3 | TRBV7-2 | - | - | CASSRGAGTDTQYF | TGCGCCAGCAGCAGGGGGGCAGGCACAGATACGCAGTATTTT
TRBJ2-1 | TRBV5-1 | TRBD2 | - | CASTPGTSGGAPQFF | TGCGCCAGCACGCCCGGGACTAGCGGGGGGGCCCCGCAGTTCTTC
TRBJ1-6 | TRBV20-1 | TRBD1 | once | CSAWGRDRFYNSPLHF | TGCAGTGCTTGGGGAAGGGACAGATTCTATAATTCACCCCTCCACTTT
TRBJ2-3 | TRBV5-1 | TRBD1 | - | CASSPRDRSTDTQYF | TGCGCCAGCAGCCCGAGGGACAGGAGCACAGATACGCAGTATTTT
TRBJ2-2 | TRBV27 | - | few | CASSSYRDTGELFF | TGTGCCAGCAGTTCCTACAGGGATACCGGGGAGCTGTTTTTT
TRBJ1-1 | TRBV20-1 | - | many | CSARAGQTEAFF | TGCAGTGCTAGAGCCGGACAGACTGAAGCTTTCTTT
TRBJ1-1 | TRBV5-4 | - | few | CASSLGGPGAEAFF | TGTGCCAGCAGCTTGGGCGGCCCTGGGGCTGAAGCTTTCTTT
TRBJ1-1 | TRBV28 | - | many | CASSLRTANTEAFF | TGTGCCAGCAGTCTCCGGACGGCTAACACTGAAGCTTTCTTT
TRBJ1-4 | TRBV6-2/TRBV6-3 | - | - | CASRQTENEKLFF | TGTGCCAGCAGGCAGACAGAAAATGAAAAACTGTTTTTT
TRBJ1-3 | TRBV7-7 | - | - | CASSEGPHGDTIYF | TGTGCCAGCAGCGAAGGGCCCCACGGGGACACCATATATTTT
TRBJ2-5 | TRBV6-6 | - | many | CASSYSLEETQYF | TGTGCCAGCAGTTACTCGCTGGAGGAGACCCAGTACTTC
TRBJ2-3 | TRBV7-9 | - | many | CASSLIQLTDTQYF | TGTGCCAGCAGCTTAATACAGCTTACAGATACGCAGTATTTT
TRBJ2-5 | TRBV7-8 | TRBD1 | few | CASSQGQEETQYF | TGTGCCAGCAGCCAGGGACAGGAAGAGACCCAGTACTTC
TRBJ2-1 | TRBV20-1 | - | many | CSASWENDNEQFF | TGCAGTGCTAGTTGGGAGAATGACAATGAGCAGTTCTTC
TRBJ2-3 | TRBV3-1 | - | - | CASSQDYGILTSTDTQYF | TGTGCCAGCAGCCAAGATTATGGGATCCTCACTAGCACAGATACGCAGTATTTT
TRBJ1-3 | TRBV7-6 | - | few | CASSQGLGNTIYF | TGTGCCAGCAGCCAGGGACTGGGAAACACCATATATTTT
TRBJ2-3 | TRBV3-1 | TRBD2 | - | CASSQPRGGPDTDTQYF | TGTGCCAGCAGCCAACCCCGCGGGGGGCCCGACACAGATACGCAGTATTTT
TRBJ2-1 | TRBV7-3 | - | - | CASRENPSAANEQFF | TGTGCCAGCAGGGAAAATCCCAGCGCGGCCAATGAGCAGTTCTTC
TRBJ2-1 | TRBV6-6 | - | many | CASSYSSGHNEQFF | TGTGCCAGCAGTTACTCGTCTGGACACAATGAGCAGTTCTTC
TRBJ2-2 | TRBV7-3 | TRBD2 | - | CASSRDGTRNTGELFF | TGTGCCAGCAGTCGAGATGGGACTAGGAACACCGGGGAGCTGTTTTTT
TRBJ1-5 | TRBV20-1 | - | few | CSARGRRSNQPQHF | TGCAGTGCTAGAGGTCGACGGAGCAATCAGCCCCAGCATTTT
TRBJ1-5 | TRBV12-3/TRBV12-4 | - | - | CASSPRTLAGQPQHF | TGTGCCAGCAGTCCAAGGACACTCGCCGGTCAGCCCCAGCATTTT
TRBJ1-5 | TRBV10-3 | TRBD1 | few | CAISEGTGDYGQPQHF | TGTGCCATCAGTGAAGGGACAGGGGATTACGGTCAGCCCCAGCATTTT
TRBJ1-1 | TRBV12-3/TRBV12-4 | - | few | CASNIRQLTALGRTEAFF | TGTGCCAGCAACATAAGGCAGTTGACGGCCCTAGGGAGGACTGAAGCTTTCTTT
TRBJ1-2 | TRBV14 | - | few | CASSHGQPNYGYTF | TGTGCCAGCAGCCACGGACAGCCCAACTATGGCTACACCTTC
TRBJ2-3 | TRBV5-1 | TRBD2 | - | CASSPPLGGNTDTQYF | TGCGCCAGCAGTCCCCCTCTGGGGGGGAACACAGATACGCAGTATTTT
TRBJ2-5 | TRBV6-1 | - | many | CASSVQETQYF | TGTGCCAGCAGTGTCCAAGAGACCCAGTACTTC
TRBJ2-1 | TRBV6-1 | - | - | CASSQQSYNEKFF | TGTGCCAGCAGCCAGCAATCCTACAATGAGAAGTTCTTC
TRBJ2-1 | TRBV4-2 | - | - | CASSQGSATYNEQFF | TGTGCCAGCAGCCAAGGCAGCGCTACCTACAATGAGCAGTTCTTC
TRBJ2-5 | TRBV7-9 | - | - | CASSSTGYQELGNF | TGTGCCAGCAGCTCCACAGGGTACCAAGAGTTGGGGAACTTC
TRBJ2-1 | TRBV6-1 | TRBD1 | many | CASSATGGASNEQFF | TGTGCCAGCAGTGCCACAGGGGGCGCCTCGAATGAGCAGTTCTTC
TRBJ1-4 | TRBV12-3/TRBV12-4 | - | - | CAGRRTPEKLFF | TGTGCCGGCAGACGGACACCCGAAAAACTGTTTTTT